This T cell receptor (beta chain) was profiled in a study of human T cells and chemical hapten exposure. For the study at large: Patients were mainly female, each with alopecia areata, totalis or universalis.

Sample time point: pre-sensitization, week 0. Treatment indicated: therapeutic diphenylcyclopropenone sensitization with weekly scalp DPC. Whole blood that had not been fractionated was the source of extracted total RNA. TCRdb re-called the RACE reads through MiXCR, storing one row per CDR3 protein. The sample carries more than 300,000 distinct CDR3 sequences, approximately 5.1% recorded once. The CDR3 runs 14 residues. V lost 4 bases, J lost 7 bases, and 4 bases stayed unmatched. Germline V CDR1 and CDR2: MGHDK, SYGVNS. The sample was whole blood, taken in connection with sensitization to the hapten diphenylcyclopropenone (DPC). V usage is TRBV25-1 and J usage is TRBJ1-5, with TRBD1 matching over 10 bases. The source of this sequence is a woman aged 50 to 60 with alopecia areata. Some clones in this sample may be carry-over from other donors' samples. The DNA for the CDR3 is TGTGCCAGCAGTGGACAGGGGGCCGCGCAGCCCCAGCATTTT. It translates to CASSGQGAAQPQHF. The variable domain in full, completed from reference TRBV25-1 and TRBJ1-5, reads EADIYQTPRYLVIGTGKKITLECSQTMGHDKMYWYQQDPGMELHLIHYSYGVNSTEKGDLSSESTVSRIRTEHFPLTLESARPSHTSQYLCASSGQGAAQPQHFGDGTRLSIL.